This T cell receptor (beta chain) was retrieved from a study of cytomegalovirus exposure and HLA in healthy donors. Overall study: The early release's HLA-typed donors yielded about 85 million unique TCRs.

For this clone: Antigen specificity is unknown.

Unmatched junction bases numbered 10, after V lost 8 bases and J lost 3 bases. Germline CDR1 MGHDK, CDR2 SYGVNS. This CDR3 has 15 residues. General study findings and limits: Roughly uniform sequencing depth across donors was assumed, possibly incorrectly. The authors judged a highly shared variant cluster likely a sequencing artifact.

60 Vbeta and 13 Jbeta primers were used in PCR. The method was immunoSEQ multiplex PCR; TCRdb's version includes in-frame clones alone and lacks a portion of them. This sample has 75,000 or so clones, with around four fifths found just once. This sequence joins TRBV25-1 and TRBJ2-7; 10 bases are a match to TRBD2. Sequencing was performed on PBMCs. The sequence was collected from a woman in her twenties or thirties in good health and CMV-seropositive. This CDR3 reads CASSSPRLAGYEQYF. In nucleotides, the CDR3 is TGTGCCAGCTCAAGCCCGAGACTAGCGGGCTACGAGCAGTACTTC.